Listed here are 27 T cell receptor beta chains from one sample, sequenced in a study of cytomegalovirus exposure and HLA in healthy donors. The study ran its PCR with 60 Vbeta and 13 Jbeta primers. The repertoire was sequenced with immunoSEQ multiplex PCR; TCRdb's copy has only in-frame clones and lacks some. This table has roughly 150,000 clones, roughly 68% appearing once. Specimen: PBMCs. The receptors were sampled from a man aged 30-40 years in good health and CMV-seropositive.

The chain employs TRBV27 and TRBJ2-5, with 8 positions matching TRBD1. The CDR3 extends over 16 amino acids. Germline CDR1 reads MNHEY; CDR2 reads SMNVEV (reference sequence). The J segment lost 7 bases and the V segment lost 3 bases, leaving 13 bases of the junction unmatched. The CDR3 loop is CASSLRDWGGQGTQYF. The CDR3 nucleotides read TGTGCCAGCAGTTTGCGGGACTGGGGCGGACAGGGGACCCAGTACTTC.

The V call is TRBV5-4, the J call TRBJ2-7; TRBD2 aligns across 10 bases. V was clipped by 0 bases and J by 0 bases; unmatched bases: 6. The CDR3 extends over 17 amino acids. Germline V lookup: CDR1 SGHNT, CDR2 YYREEE (reference sequence). This chain's CDR3 is CASSLGLAGVSSYEQYF. The CDR3 nucleotides read TGTGCCAGCAGCTTGGGACTAGCGGGCGTATCCTCCTACGAGCAGTACTTC.

This clone appeared a single time. CDR3 DNA: TGTGCCAGCTCGCAGACAGGGGGGCAATCTAACTATGGCTACACCTTC. This codes for CASSQTGGQSNYGYTF. The rearrangement joins TRBV18 to TRBJ1-2; 9 nucleotides align to TRBD1. Germline V gives CDR1 KGHSH, CDR2 LQKENI. V shed 6 bases and J 0 bases; nucleotides not matched to a gene: 8. CDR3 length equals 16 residues.

This chain uses TRBV6-5 with TRBJ2-7; 7 bases are shared with TRBD2. V lost 5 bases and J lost 3; bases outside the gene matches: 4. The CDR3 is 13 residues long. The germline gives CDR1 MNHEY, CDR2 SVGAGI. CDR3 in amino acids: CASSLGGIYEQYF. CDR3 nucleotides: TGTGCCAGCAGTCTGGGAGGGATCTACGAGCAGTACTTC.

CDR3 bases: TGCGCCAGCAGCTTGGGACTAGCGGGAGAGCAACCCCTCCCTAGCACAGATACGCAGTATTTT. Translation: CASSLGLAGEQPLPSTDTQYF. The genes are TRBV5-1 and TRBJ2-3, with TRBD2 matching over 12 bases. CDR1 and CDR2 (germline): SGHRS, YFSETQ. The CDR3 is 21 residues long. Germline trimming cut 0 bases from V and 0 bases from J; bases unmatched to any gene: 14.

This clone was observed a few times. V gene TRBV6-1 combines with J gene TRBJ1-4; D perhaps matches TRBD1 (5 bases). Per germline, CDR1 MNHNS and CDR2 SASEGT. CDR3 size: 13 residues. V lost 4 bases, J lost 7 bases, and 10 bases lay in between. The CDR3 protein is CASSAGHLEKLFF. The DNA for the CDR3 is TGTGCCAGCAGTGCTGGACACCTTGAAAAACTGTTTTTT.

V and J are TRBV5-4 and TRBJ1-6; perhaps TRBD1 as D (5 bases). With 0 bases removed from V and 10 bases from J, the gap between germline ends came to 17 bases. The CDR3 is 16 amino acids. Germline V CDR1 and CDR2: SGHNT, YYREEE (reference sequence). CDR3: CASSLAGQGHQSPLHF. CDR3 bases: TGTGCCAGCAGCTTGGCCGGGCAGGGCCACCAATCACCCCTCCACTTT.

The rearrangement uses TRBV6-5 and TRBJ2-5; the D is unclear. The V end was cut by 5 bases, the J end by 7 bases, with 8 bases between. Germline-derived CDR1 and CDR2 are MNHEY and SVGAGI. The CDR3 covers 11 residues. The CDR3 region has the DNA TGTGCCAGCAGTGAAACTGTGACCCAGTACTTC. As protein: CASSETVTQYF.

The CDR3 loop reads CASSLGQADTEAFF. CDR3 bases: TGCGCCAGCAGCTTGGGACAGGCCGACACTGAAGCTTTCTTT. V is TRBV5-1 and J is TRBJ1-1, with a possible D match to TRBD1 (6 bases). CDR1 and CDR2 (germline): SGHRS, YFSETQ. V was cut by 0 bases and J by 3 bases, with 9 bases left in between. This CDR3 region has 14 residues.

The chain has TRBV6-5 and TRBJ2-5; D might be TRBD2 (6 bases). CDR1 is MNHEY, CDR2 SVGAGI, per germline. This CDR3 has 13 amino acids. V was pared by 6 bases and J by 5 bases, with 13 bases between. CDR3: CASRTSLRETQYF. The CDR3 nucleotides are TGTGCCAGCAGAACTAGCTTAAGGGAGACCCAGTACTTC.

The table lists this clone with a few counts. V and J are TRBV7-9 and TRBJ2-5; 10 positions agree with TRBD2. The J call is doubtful: the DNA matches TRBJ2-7 better. This CDR3 is 15 amino acids long. Germline V gives CDR1 SEHNR, CDR2 FQNEAQ (reference sequence). CDR3 region: CASSLVLAGYYEQYF. The CDR3 bases are TGTGCCAGCAGCTTAGTACTAGCGGGGTACTACGAGCAGTACTTC.

CDR3: CASSLGEGASYEQYF. CDR3 sequence (DNA): TGTGCCAGCAGCTTAGGAGAGGGGGCCTCCTACGAGCAGTACTTC. The chain employs TRBV7-9 and TRBJ2-7; 7 nucleotides agree with TRBD1. V shed 1 base and J 0 bases; nucleotides not matched to a gene: 3. Germline lookup yields CDR1 SEHNR and CDR2 FQNEAQ (reference sequence). This CDR3 is built from 15 residues.

The V call is TRBV5-1, the J call TRBJ2-3; TRBD2 aligns across 9 bases. The V segment lost 3 bases and the J segment 7 bases; nucleotides outside the gene matches: 15. There are 17 residues in the CDR3. In germline, CDR1 is SGHRS, CDR2 YFSETQ. CDR3 residues: CASSSELVAGGPHTQYF. The CDR3, as DNA: TGCGCCAGCAGCTCGGAGTTGGTGGCGGGAGGGCCACATACGCAGTATTTT.

This clone was counted a single time. The J gene is TRBJ2-1, the V gene TRBV9; 9 bases line up with TRBD2. CDR1 and CDR2 (germline): SGDLS, YYNGEE. Unmatched junction bases numbered 1, after V lost 0 bases and J lost 3 bases. The CDR3 has 15 amino acids. CDR3 nucleotide sequence: TGTGCCAGCAGCGTAGCAGCGGGAGGCTACAATGAGCAGTTCTTC. Protein sequence: CASSVAAGGYNEQFF. Full variable domain (outside the CDR3, taken from reference TRBV9 and TRBJ2-1): DSGVTQTPKHLITATGQRVTLRCSPRSGDLSVYWYQQSLDQGLQFLIQYYNGEERAKGNILERFSAQQFPDLHSELNLSSLELGDSALYFCASSVAAGGYNEQFFGPGTRLTVL.

The V and J genes are TRBV11-3 and TRBJ2-5; TRBD1 is a possible D gene (6 bases). Trimming took 8 bases from V and 0 from J, leaving 13 bases between them. CDR1 SGHNT and CDR2 YENEEA come from the germline V gene. There are 14 residues in the CDR3. CDR3: CASGRTVYQETQYF. In nucleotides, the CDR3 is TGTGCCAGCGGAAGGACAGTGTACCAAGAGACCCAGTACTTC.

The V call is TRBV7-9, the J call TRBJ1-1; D unresolved. Per germline, CDR1 SEHNR and CDR2 FQNEAQ (reference sequence). The V gene lost 3 bases and the J gene lost 0 bases, with 14 bases spanning the gap. The CDR3 is made up of 16 amino acids. CDR3 nucleotides: TGTGCCAGCAGCTTCGAGGTGGAGGTGTTGAACACTGAAGCTTTCTTT. It yields the protein CASSFEVEVLNTEAFF.

The V and J genes are TRBV29-1 and TRBJ1-5, with 8 bases matching TRBD1. Germline V gene sequence: CDR1 SQVTM, CDR2 ANQGSEA. The junction had 2 bases not matched to a gene; V was cut back by 4 bases and J by 3 bases. There are 13 residues in the CDR3. DNA of the CDR3: TGCAGCGTTGCCAGGGGGCTCAATCAGCCCCAGCATTTT. Translating gives CSVARGLNQPQHF.

This chain uses TRBV9 with TRBJ1-2, with D perhaps matching TRBD1 (5 bases). V dropped 7 bases and J dropped 4 bases, with 8 bases sitting between them. Germline CDR1 and CDR2: SGDLS and YYNGEE. The CDR3 has 11 residues. The CDR3 sequence is CASRQSYGYTF. CDR3 sequence (DNA): TGTGCCAGCCGACAGTCCTATGGCTACACCTTC.

This chain uses TRBV6-4 with TRBJ1-2, with D uncertain. From germline, CDR1 is MRHNA and CDR2 SNTAGT. Trimming took off 2 bases at V and 5 bases at J, with 6 bases between the two ends. This CDR3 has 12 residues. The CDR3 nucleotides read TGTGCCAGCAGTGACGGAGTGTATGGCTACACCTTC. Translating it yields CASSDGVYGYTF.

This clone was seen a handful of times. J is TRBJ2-2 and V is TRBV2; D possibly corresponds to TRBD2 (6 bases). V lost 4 bases to trimming and J lost 2 bases, with 11 bases between them. This CDR3 has 15 amino acids. The V gene's germline CDR1 is SNHLY and CDR2 FYNNEI. The CDR3 region has the DNA TGTGCCAGCAGTGCGACTAGGGCTAACACCGGGGAGCTGTTTTTT. Its protein is CASSATRANTGELFF.

The V call is TRBV6-5, the J call TRBJ2-3; the match to TRBD1 covers 9 bases. CDR1 and CDR2 from the germline V gene are MNHEY and SVGAGI. This CDR3 region has 13 residues. V trimming: 6 bases; J trimming: 7 bases; junction bases outside the gene matches: 5. CDR3 protein: CASSSDRGNTQYF. For the CDR3, the DNA is TGTGCCAGCAGCTCCGACAGGGGGAATACGCAGTATTTT.

V gene TRBV19 combines with J gene TRBJ2-1; D is unresolved. Germline CDR1 reads LNHDA; CDR2 reads SQIVND (reference sequence). The CDR3 totals 16 residues. Trimming removed 1 base at V and 6 bases at J, with 16 bases between. The CDR3 loop is CASSIVGSQTFNEQFF. The CDR3 bases are TGTGCCAGTAGTATAGTAGGCAGCCAGACATTCAATGAGCAGTTCTTC.

This clone has only a few counts. The J gene is TRBJ2-3, the V gene TRBV30; 13 positions match TRBD2. After removal of 4 bases from V and 3 bases from J, the junction contained 13 bases not matched to a gene. This CDR3 has 18 residues. The germline V gene has CDR1 GTSNPN and CDR2 SVGIG (reference sequence). DNA of the CDR3: TGTGCCTGGAATCCGGGACTAGCGGGAAGAGGAGTAACAGATACGCAGTATTTT. This gives the protein CAWNPGLAGRGVTDTQYF.

The CDR3: CSVGQALEAFF. The CDR3 region has the DNA TGCAGCGTTGGACAGGCGCTTGAAGCTTTCTTT. V usage is TRBV29-1 and J usage is TRBJ1-1; D possibly corresponds to TRBD1 (6 bases). Germline V lookup: CDR1 SQVTM, CDR2 ANQGSEA. Between the trimmed V and J ends, which lost 4 bases and 7 bases, there was a span of 10 bases. The CDR3 has 11 residues.

V is TRBV2 and J is TRBJ2-3; 7 bases match TRBD2. This CDR3 spans 13 amino acids. The trim removed 7 bases at V and 3 bases at J, leaving 4 bases unmatched. The germline CDR1 and CDR2 sequences are SNHLY and FYNNEI. This CDR3 reads CASIKRETDTQYF. The DNA for the CDR3 is TGTGCCAGCATTAAGCGGGAAACAGATACGCAGTATTTT.

In its sample, this clone was seen once. The chain recombines TRBV2 with TRBJ2-3, with TRBD2 as a possible D gene (7 bases). The CDR3 has 15 residues. V dropped 5 bases and J dropped 4 bases, with 16 bases sitting between them. Germline assignment: CDR1 SNHLY and CDR2 FYNNEI. The CDR3 is CASSRGGTNADTQYF. The DNA of the CDR3 is TGTGCCAGCAGTAGGGGGGGGACTAACGCAGATACGCAGTATTTT.

This clone was recorded at least ten times. The chain recombines TRBV4-1 with TRBJ1-2; no reliable D call. CDR3 length: 15 residues. With 1 base removed from V and 0 bases from J, the gap between germline ends came to 9 bases. CDR1 is MGHRA and CDR2 is YSYEKL in the germline V gene. CDR3 coding DNA: TGCGCCAGCAGCCAAGGGAGTCAGACTAACTATGGCTACACCTTC. Translation: CASSQGSQTNYGYTF.